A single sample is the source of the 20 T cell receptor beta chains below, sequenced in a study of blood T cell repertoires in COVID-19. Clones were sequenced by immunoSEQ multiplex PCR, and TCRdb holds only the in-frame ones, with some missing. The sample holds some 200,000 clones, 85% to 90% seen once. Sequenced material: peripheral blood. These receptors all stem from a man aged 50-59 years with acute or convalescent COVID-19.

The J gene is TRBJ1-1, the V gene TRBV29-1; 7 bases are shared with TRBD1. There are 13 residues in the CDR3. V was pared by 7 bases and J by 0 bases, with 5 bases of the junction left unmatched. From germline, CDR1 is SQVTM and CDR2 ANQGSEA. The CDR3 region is CSAPTGLNTEAFF. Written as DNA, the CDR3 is TGCAGCGCCCCGACAGGGCTGAACACTGAAGCTTTCTTT.

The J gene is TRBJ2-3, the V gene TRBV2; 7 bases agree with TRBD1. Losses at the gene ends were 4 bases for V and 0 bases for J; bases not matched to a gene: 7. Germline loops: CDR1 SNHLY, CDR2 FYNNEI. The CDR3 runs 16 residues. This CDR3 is CASSVRQGPSTDTQYF. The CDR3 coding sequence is TGTGCCAGCAGTGTCCGACAGGGACCTAGCACAGATACGCAGTATTTT.

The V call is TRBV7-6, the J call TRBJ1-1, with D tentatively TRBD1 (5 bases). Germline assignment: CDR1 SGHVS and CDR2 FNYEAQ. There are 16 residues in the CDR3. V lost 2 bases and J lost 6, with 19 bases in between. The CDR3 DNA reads TGTGCCAGCAGCTTAAGCCCCGGGGGATGGGACGCTGAAGCTTTCTTT. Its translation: CASSLSPGGWDAEAFF.

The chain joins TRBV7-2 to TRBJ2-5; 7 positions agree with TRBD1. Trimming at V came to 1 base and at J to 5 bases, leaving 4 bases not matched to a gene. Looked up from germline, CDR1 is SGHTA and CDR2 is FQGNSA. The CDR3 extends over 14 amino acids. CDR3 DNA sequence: TGTGCCAGCAGCTTAGGACAGGGCCAGGAGACCCAGTACTTC. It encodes CASSLGQGQETQYF.

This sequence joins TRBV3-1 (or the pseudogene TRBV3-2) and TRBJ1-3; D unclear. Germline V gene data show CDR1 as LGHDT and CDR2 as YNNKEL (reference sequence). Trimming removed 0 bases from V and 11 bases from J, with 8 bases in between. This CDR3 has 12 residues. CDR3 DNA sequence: TGTGCCAGCAGCCAAGATGCAGGCGCCATATATTTT. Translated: CASSQDAGAIYF.

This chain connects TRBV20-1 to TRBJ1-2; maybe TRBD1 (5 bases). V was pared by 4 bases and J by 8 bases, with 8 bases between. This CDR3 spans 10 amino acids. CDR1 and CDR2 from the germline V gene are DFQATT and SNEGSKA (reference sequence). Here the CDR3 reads CSAKDRGYTF. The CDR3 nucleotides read TGCAGTGCTAAAGACAGAGGCTACACCTTC.

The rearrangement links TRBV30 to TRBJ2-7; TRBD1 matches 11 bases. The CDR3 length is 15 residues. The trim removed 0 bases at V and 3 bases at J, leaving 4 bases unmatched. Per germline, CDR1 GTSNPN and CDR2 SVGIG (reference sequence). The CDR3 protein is CAWSVPGTGGYEQYF. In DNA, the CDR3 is TGTGCCTGGAGTGTACCCGGGACAGGGGGCTACGAGCAGTACTTC.

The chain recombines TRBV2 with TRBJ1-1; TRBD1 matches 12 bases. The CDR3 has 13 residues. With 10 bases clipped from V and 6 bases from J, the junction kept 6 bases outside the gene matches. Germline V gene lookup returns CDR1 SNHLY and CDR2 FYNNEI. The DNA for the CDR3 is TGTGCCACCGGGACAGGGGGCCTCGCTGAAGCTTTCTTT. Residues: CATGTGGLAEAFF.

The CDR3 DNA reads as TGCAGCGTTACATCTGATGACTATGGCTACACCTTC. This translates into CSVTSDDYGYTF. The gene calls are TRBV29-1 and TRBJ1-2; D not resolved. V lost 5 bases and J lost 3, with 10 bases in between. Germline CDR1 is SQVTM and CDR2 is ANQGSEA. CDR3 length: 12 residues.

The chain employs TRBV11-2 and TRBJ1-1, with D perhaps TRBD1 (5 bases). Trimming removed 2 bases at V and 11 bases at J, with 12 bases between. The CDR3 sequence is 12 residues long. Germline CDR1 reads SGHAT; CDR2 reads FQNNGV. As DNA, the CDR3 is TGTGCCAGCAGCTTAATGACAGAATCGGCTTTCTTT. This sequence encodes CASSLMTESAFF.

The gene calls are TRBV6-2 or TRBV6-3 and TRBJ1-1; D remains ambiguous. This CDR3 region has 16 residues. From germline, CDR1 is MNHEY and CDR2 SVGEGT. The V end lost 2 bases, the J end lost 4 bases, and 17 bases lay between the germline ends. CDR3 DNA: TGTGCCAGCAGTTACCCCGAGATCTGGAGGGCCACTGAAGCTTTCTTT. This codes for CASSYPEIWRATEAFF.

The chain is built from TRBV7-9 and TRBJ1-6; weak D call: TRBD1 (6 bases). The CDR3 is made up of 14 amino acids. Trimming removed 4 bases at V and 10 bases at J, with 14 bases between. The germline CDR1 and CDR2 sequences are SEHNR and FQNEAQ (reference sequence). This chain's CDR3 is CASSSPGQGSPLHF. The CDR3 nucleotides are TGTGCCAGCAGCTCGCCGGGACAAGGCTCACCCCTCCACTTT.

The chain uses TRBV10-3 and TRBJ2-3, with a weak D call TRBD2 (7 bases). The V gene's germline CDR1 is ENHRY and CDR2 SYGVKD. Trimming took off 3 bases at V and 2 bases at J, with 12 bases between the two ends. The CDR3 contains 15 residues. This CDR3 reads CAISEKGGNTDTQYF. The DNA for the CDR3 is TGTGCCATCAGTGAAAAGGGGGGGAACACAGATACGCAGTATTTT.

The CDR3 nucleotides read TGTGCCAGCAGCTTGAATGGACTCCTGAACACCGGGGAGCTGTTTTTT. Protein product: CASSLNGLLNTGELFF. The rearrangement links TRBV5-4 to TRBJ2-2, with D perhaps TRBD2 (5 bases). V gave up 1 base and J gave up 1 base, with 11 bases separating them. Germline CDR1 reads SGHNT; CDR2 reads YYREEE (reference sequence). The CDR3 loop spans 16 amino acids.

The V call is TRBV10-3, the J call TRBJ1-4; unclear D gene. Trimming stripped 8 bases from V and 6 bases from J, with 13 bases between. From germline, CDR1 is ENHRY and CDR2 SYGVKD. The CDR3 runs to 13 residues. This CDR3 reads CAISLREDEKLFF. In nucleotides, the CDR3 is TGTGCCATCTCCTTAAGGGAGGATGAAAAACTGTTTTTT.

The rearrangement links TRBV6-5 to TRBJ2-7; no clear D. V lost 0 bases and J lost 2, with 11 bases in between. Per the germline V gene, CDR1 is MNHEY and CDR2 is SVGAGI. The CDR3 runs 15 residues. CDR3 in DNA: TGTGCCAGCAGTTACTCGCAGGCTGACGCCTACGAGCAGTACTTC. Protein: CASSYSQADAYEQYF.

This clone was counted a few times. This CDR3 is CASSLAGVHEKLFF. The DNA of the CDR3 is TGTGCCAGCAGCTTAGCAGGGGTGCACGAAAAACTGTTTTTT. The chain has TRBV7-6 and TRBJ1-4; tentatively, D is TRBD1 (5 bases). This CDR3 region has 14 residues. The V gene lost 0 bases and the J gene lost 8 bases, with 10 bases spanning the gap. Germline lookup yields CDR1 SGHVS and CDR2 FNYEAQ.

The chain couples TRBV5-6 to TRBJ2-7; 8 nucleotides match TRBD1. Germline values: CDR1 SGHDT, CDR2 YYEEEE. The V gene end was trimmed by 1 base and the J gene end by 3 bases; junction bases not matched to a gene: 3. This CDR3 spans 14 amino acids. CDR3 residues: CASSLPGQGYEQYF. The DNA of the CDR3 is TGTGCCAGCAGCTTGCCCGGACAGGGCTACGAGCAGTACTTC.

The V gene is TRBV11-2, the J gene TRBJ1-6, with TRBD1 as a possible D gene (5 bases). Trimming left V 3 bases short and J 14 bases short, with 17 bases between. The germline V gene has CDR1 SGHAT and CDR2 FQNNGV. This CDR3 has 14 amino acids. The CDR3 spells CASSLNRGASALHF. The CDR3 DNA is TGTGCCAGCAGCTTGAATCGTGGGGCCTCGGCCCTCCACTTT. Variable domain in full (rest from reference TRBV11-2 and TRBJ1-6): EAGVAQSPRYKIIEKRQSVAFWCNPISGHATLYWYQQILGQGPKLLIQFQNNGVVDDSQLPKDRFSAERLKGVDSTLKIQPAKLEDSAVYLCASSLNRGASALHFGNGTRLTVT.

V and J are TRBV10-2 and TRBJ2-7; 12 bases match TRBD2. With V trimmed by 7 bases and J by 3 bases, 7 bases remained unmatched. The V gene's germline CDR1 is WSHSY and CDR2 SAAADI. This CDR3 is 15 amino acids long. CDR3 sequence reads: CASTRTSGDSYEQYF. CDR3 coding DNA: TGCGCCAGCACCCGGACTAGCGGGGACAGCTACGAGCAGTACTTC.